This T cell receptor beta chain was observed in a study of blood T cell repertoires in COVID-19. Study background: Samples taken during acute and convalescent COVID-19 were collected in the United States, Italy and Spain. The analysed material was cDNA or gDNA that came from T cells, B-cell-depleted T cells, or PBMCs.

Germline loops: CDR1 MNHEY, CDR2 SVGEGT. V lost 0 bases and J lost 7, with 9 bases in between. The CDR3 sequence is 13 residues long. In the study's own analysis: Researchers report that nucleated cell counts were estimated from reference gene primer amplification. Produced via immunoSEQ multiplex PCR; TCRdb's table is partial and in-frame only. Clone size and the V and J calls come from that table; the DNA yielded D and trimming. The sample records around 210,000 clones, roughly 84% being singletons. Seattle patients were enrolled during active infection and followed longitudinally. Sequencing was done on a sample of peripheral blood. The J gene is TRBJ1-2, the V gene TRBV6-2 or TRBV6-3; the D is unclear. The source is a man aged 45 to 65 with COVID-19, enrolled during active disease. CDR3 DNA: TGTGCCAGCAGTTACTCGAGCCCGAGTGGCTACACCTTC. Translating it yields CASSYSSPSGYTF.